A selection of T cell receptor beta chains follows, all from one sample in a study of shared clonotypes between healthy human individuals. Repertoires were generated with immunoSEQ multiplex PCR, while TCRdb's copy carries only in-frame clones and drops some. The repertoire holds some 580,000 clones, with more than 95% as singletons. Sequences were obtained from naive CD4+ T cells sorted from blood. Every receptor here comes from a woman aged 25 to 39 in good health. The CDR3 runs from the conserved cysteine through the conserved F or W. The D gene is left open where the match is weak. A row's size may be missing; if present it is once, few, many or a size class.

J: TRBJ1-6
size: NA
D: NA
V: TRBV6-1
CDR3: CASSEFGGPGANSPLHF
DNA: TGTGCCAGCAGTGAATTCGGGGGACCGGGAGCTAATTCACCCCTCCACTTT

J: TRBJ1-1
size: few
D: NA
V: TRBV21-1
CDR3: CASSNGAFF
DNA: TGTGCCAGCAGCAATGGAGCTTTCTTT

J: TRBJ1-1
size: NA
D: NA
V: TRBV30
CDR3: CAWGGYDLEAFF
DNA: TGTGCCTGGGGGGGTTACGATCTTGAAGCTTTCTTT

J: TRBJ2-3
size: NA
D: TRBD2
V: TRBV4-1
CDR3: CASTSGGTDTQYF
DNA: TGCGCCAGCACCAGCGGGGGGACAGATACGCAGTATTTT

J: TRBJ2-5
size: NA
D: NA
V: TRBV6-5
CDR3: CASSPGQVWAETQYF
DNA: TGTGCCAGCAGCCCTGGGCAGGTATGGGCAGAGACCCAGTACTTC

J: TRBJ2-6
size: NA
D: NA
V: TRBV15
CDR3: CATSRVGNSFSGANVLTF
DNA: TGTGCCACCAGCAGAGTGGGGAACAGCTTCTCTGGGGCCAACGTCCTGACTTTC

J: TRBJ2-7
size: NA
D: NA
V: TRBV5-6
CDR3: CASSLMGRGSYEQYF
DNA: TGTGCCAGCAGCTTGATGGGCAGGGGATCCTACGAGCAGTACTTC

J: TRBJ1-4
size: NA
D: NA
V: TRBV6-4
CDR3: CASSDSPTKGGTNEKLFF
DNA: TGTGCCAGCAGTGACAGCCCAACAAAGGGAGGCACTAATGAAAAACTGTTTTTT

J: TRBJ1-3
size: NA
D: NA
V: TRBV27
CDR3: CASSPYGPNSGNTIYF
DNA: TGTGCCAGCAGCCCTTATGGGCCGAACTCTGGAAACACCATATATTTT

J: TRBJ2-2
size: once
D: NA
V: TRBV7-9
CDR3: CASSQPGVYTGELFF
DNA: TGTGCCAGCAGCCAGCCCGGAGTCTACACCGGGGAGCTGTTTTTT

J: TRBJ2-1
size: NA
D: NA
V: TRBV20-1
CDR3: CSASPGAEQFF
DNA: TGCAGTGCTTCCCCAGGGGCAGAGCAGTTCTTC

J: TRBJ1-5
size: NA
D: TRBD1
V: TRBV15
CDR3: CATSTDRDSGNQPQHF
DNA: TGTGCCACCAGCACGGACAGGGACAGTGGCAATCAGCCCCAGCATTTT

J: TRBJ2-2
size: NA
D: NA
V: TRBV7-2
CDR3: CASSLGLNTGELFF
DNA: TGTGCCAGCAGCTTAGGACTAAACACCGGGGAGCTGTTTTTT

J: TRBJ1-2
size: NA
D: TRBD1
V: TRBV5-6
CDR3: CASSPAGLGGQPNYGYTF
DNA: TGTGCCAGCAGCCCCGCCGGATTAGGGGGCCAACCTAACTATGGCTACACCTTC

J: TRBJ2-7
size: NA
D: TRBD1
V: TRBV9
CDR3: CASSPGTGSINEQYF
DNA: TGTGCCAGCAGCCCCGGGACAGGGAGTATCAACGAGCAGTACTTC

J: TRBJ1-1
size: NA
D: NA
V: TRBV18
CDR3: CASSPRANEAFF
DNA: TGTGCCAGCTCACCAAGGGCAAATGAAGCTTTCTTT